This T cell receptor (beta chain) originates from a study of tumor-infiltrating lymphocytes in primary liver carcinoma. Taking roughly 18-32 mg of unsorted bulk tissue, the authors co-extracted RNA and DNA. The germline V gene has CDR1 MGHDK and CDR2 SYGVNS. There are 16 residues in the CDR3. This clonotype was seen ten or more times. TCR beta cDNA came from roughly 0.45 ug total RNA, primed with a constant-region primer. Sequencing libraries for TCR beta derived from three nested multiplex PCR rounds that used slightly modified ARM-PCR. TRBV1-TRBV30 forward primers and a C-beta reverse primer were used in the first two PCR rounds, which each ran for 9 to 10 cycles. Using its own MiXCR run on the multiplex PCR reads, TCRdb lists one record per CDR3 protein. The table records some 110,000 distinct CDR3 sequences, around 64% of them present only once.

This sequence was found in a woman aged 55-69 years with primary liver carcinoma and hepatitis B virus infection. V and J are TRBV25-1 and TRBJ2-2; D is tentatively TRBD1 or TRBD2 (5 bases each). The source material was liver tumor tissue from sampling region 3. Subset defined: tumor region T3, left-lateral pole. CDR3 residues: CAEGGTQTEDTGELFF. The CDR3 coding sequence is TGTGCAGAAGGAGGTACCCAGACAGAAGACACCGGGGAGCTGTTTTTT.